The 20 T cell receptor beta chains in this list originate from one sample, sequenced in a study of post-analysis software for immune sequencing data. Whole-study results and caveats: Controls showed lower frequencies than patients for roughly 5 TRBV segments, and TRBV5-6, TRBV5-1 and TRBV20-1 were among these.

Built from TCR beta cDNA, the libraries had unique molecular identifiers in them. One entry per CDR3 protein results from TCRdb running MiXCR on the PCR reads. The top ten hold approximately 4.5% of the sample, which has 750,000 to 950,000 distinct CDR3 sequences, about 53% seen once. These receptors lack a known antigen. The sample was blood. Every receptor here comes from a girl aged 5-17 years with multiple sclerosis.

The rearrangement uses TRBV18 and TRBJ2-1, with a tentative D call TRBD1 (6 bases). V lost 3 bases, J lost 4 bases, and 13 bases lay in between. The CDR3 consists of 15 residues. Germline V CDR1 and CDR2: KGHSH, LQKENI. CDR3 in DNA: TGTGCCAGCTCACCTAAGACAGGAGGATACAATGAGCAGTTCTTC. This sequence encodes CASSPKTGGYNEQFF.

This clonotype was observed many times. The V call is TRBV7-6, the J call TRBJ2-7, with a possible D match to TRBD2 (5 bases). The V gene's germline CDR1 is SGHVS and CDR2 FNYEAQ. The length of the CDR3 is 16 residues. The V and J ends lost 1 base and 3 bases respectively, with 16 bases between them. The CDR3 DNA sequence: TGTGCCAGCAGCTTAGGGTTCCGAGGGTCGAACTACGAGCAGTACTTC. It codes for CASSLGFRGSNYEQYF.

V and J are TRBV4-1 and TRBJ2-7, with a possible D match to TRBD1 (5 bases). V was clipped by 1 base and J by 3 bases, with 13 bases between them. This CDR3 has 15 amino acids. CDR1 MGHRA and CDR2 YSYEKL come from the germline V gene. In DNA, the CDR3 is TGCGCCAGCAGCCAAGTGGGGCTGAACGTCTACGAGCAGTACTTC. Its protein product is CASSQVGLNVYEQYF.

This clonotype was observed a few times. V is TRBV5-6 and J is TRBJ1-2; unclear D gene. CDR3 length equals 14 residues. The germline V and J ends were trimmed by 0 bases and 6 bases, with 12 bases remaining between them. Germline V lookup: CDR1 SGHDT, CDR2 YYEEEE. The CDR3 sequence: CASSLVGGKDGYTF. In DNA, the CDR3 is TGTGCCAGCAGCTTGGTTGGAGGGAAGGATGGCTACACCTTC.

The V and J genes are TRBV5-1 and TRBJ1-2; a possible D gene is TRBD1 (5 bases). Per germline, CDR1 SGHRS and CDR2 YFSETQ. Trimming left V 3 bases short and J 7 bases short, with 13 bases between. The CDR3 extends over 13 amino acids. The CDR3 coding sequence is TGCGCCAGCAGCTCAGGAGGGGACGGTGGCTACACCTTC. Translating it yields CASSSGGDGGYTF.

This chain links TRBV7-9 with TRBJ2-1; TRBD2 aligns across 7 bases. The germline V gene encodes CDR1 SEHNR and CDR2 FQNEAQ (reference sequence). CDR3 length equals 16 residues. The J segment lost 4 bases and the V segment lost 1 base, leaving 7 bases of the junction unmatched. CDR3 bases: TGTGCCAGCAGCTTAGGAGCGGGGAGTGAGTACAATGAGCAGTTCTTC. Its protein is CASSLGAGSEYNEQFF. The entire variable domain, with the rest obtained from reference TRBV7-9 and TRBJ2-1, is as follows: DTGVSQNPRHKITKRGQNVTFRCDPISEHNRLYWYRQTLGQGPEFLTYFQNEAQLEKSRLLSDRFSAERPKGSFSTLEIQRTEQGDSAMYLCASSLGAGSEYNEQFFGPGTRLTVL.

The V call is TRBV5-1, the J call TRBJ2-1; 11 bases match TRBD2. Trimming removed 0 bases from V and 5 bases from J; junction bases left unmatched: 10. This CDR3 contains 18 residues. Germline V gene sequence: CDR1 SGHRS, CDR2 YFSETQ. As DNA, the CDR3 is TGCGCCAGCAGCTTGGCGATTCTAGCGGGAGGTAAAAACAATGAGCAGTTCTTC. Amino acids: CASSLAILAGGKNNEQFF.

The chain combines TRBV25-1 with TRBJ1-5; tentative D call: TRBD1 (5 bases). CDR3 length: 14 amino acids. Trimming took off 5 bases at V and 0 bases at J, with 8 bases between the two ends. Looked up from germline, CDR1 is MGHDK and CDR2 is SYGVNS. CDR3 region: CASSITGSNQPQHF. In DNA, the CDR3 is TGTGCCAGCAGTATTACAGGTAGCAATCAGCCCCAGCATTTT.

The rearrangement joins TRBV30 to TRBJ1-2; maybe TRBD1 (6 bases). From germline, CDR1 is GTSNPN and CDR2 SVGIG (reference sequence). The CDR3 is made up of 13 amino acids. Trimming stripped 4 bases from V and 4 bases from J, with 13 bases between. The CDR3: CAWNGGQGYGYTF. In nucleotides, the CDR3 is TGTGCCTGGAATGGGGGGCAAGGCTATGGCTACACCTTC.

The J gene is TRBJ2-1, the V gene TRBV20-1; D may be TRBD1 (5 bases). This CDR3 is built from 12 residues. Germline-derived CDR1 and CDR2 are DFQATT and SNEGSKA (reference sequence). V dropped 3 bases and J dropped 9 bases, with 12 bases sitting between them. The CDR3: CSARPGLGEQFF. The CDR3 nucleotides read TGCAGTGCTAGGCCAGGGTTGGGTGAGCAGTTCTTC.

The chain links TRBV7-2 to TRBJ2-1; no clear D. V dropped 7 bases and J dropped 5 bases, with 15 bases sitting between them. CDR3 size: 14 residues. Germline V lookup: CDR1 SGHTA, CDR2 FQGNSA. The CDR3, as DNA: TGTGCCAGCATACCACCCGACCACCACAATGAGCAGTTCTTC. Amino acid sequence: CASIPPDHHNEQFF.

This chain uses TRBV21-1 with TRBJ2-5. TRBV21-1 is marked as a pseudogene. The CDR3 length is 15 residues. The CDR3 sequence is CASSKGSGVAETQYF. The CDR3 DNA reads TGTGCCAGCAGCAAAGGGAGTGGGGTAGCAGAGACCCAGTACTTC.

This rearrangement joins TRBV9 to TRBJ2-3; D possibly corresponds to TRBD1 (5 bases). Trimming took 0 bases from V and 1 from J, leaving 12 bases between them. Germline-derived CDR1 and CDR2 are SGDLS and YYNGEE. The CDR3 is 16 residues long. As DNA, the CDR3 is TGTGCCAGCAGCGTAGGCCCCGGCAGGGGCACAGATACGCAGTATTTT. Protein product: CASSVGPGRGTDTQYF.

This chain connects TRBV12-3 or TRBV12-4 to TRBJ2-1; 10 nucleotides agree with TRBD2. This CDR3 contains 14 residues. Trimming at V came to 7 bases and at J to 7 bases, leaving 7 bases not matched to a gene. The CDR3 sequence: CASIGLAAGNEQFF. The CDR3 nucleotides are TGTGCCAGCATCGGACTAGCGGCTGGGAATGAGCAGTTCTTC.

CDR3 sequence reads: CSVPGASSSYEQYF. The CDR3, as DNA: TGCAGCGTCCCCGGGGCATCCTCATCCTACGAGCAGTACTTC. The chain recombines TRBV29-1 with TRBJ2-7; D may correspond to TRBD1 or TRBD2 (5 bases each). Per the germline V gene, CDR1 is SQVTM and CDR2 is ANQGSEA. The germline V and J ends were trimmed by 6 bases and 1 base, with 16 bases remaining between them. The CDR3 is 14 residues long.

The V call is TRBV3-1, the J call TRBJ2-7; 9 bases align to TRBD2. Trimming at V came to 3 bases and at J to 3 bases, leaving 9 bases not matched to a gene. This CDR3 has 16 amino acids. Germline loops: CDR1 LGHDT, CDR2 YNNKEL (reference sequence). The DNA for the CDR3 is TGTGCCAGCAGCCACGAAACTAGCGGGTGGATCTACGAGCAGTACTTC. Translation: CASSHETSGWIYEQYF.

Only a few counts were recorded for this clonotype. J is TRBJ2-7 and V is TRBV28; D may be TRBD1 (6 bases). Germline values: CDR1 MDHEN, CDR2 SYDVKM. Between the trimmed V and J ends, which lost 4 bases and 2 bases, there was a span of 12 bases. The CDR3 contains 14 residues. CDR3 residues: CASSYRVPTYEQYF. The CDR3 bases are TGTGCCAGCAGTTACAGGGTTCCCACCTACGAGCAGTACTTC.

V usage is TRBV29-1 and J usage is TRBJ2-3; D not certain. This CDR3 contains 12 residues. Trimming removed 6 bases from V and 4 bases from J, with 11 bases in between. The germline V gene encodes CDR1 SQVTM and CDR2 ANQGSEA. The CDR3 here is CSVVGRADTQYF. DNA of the CDR3: TGCAGCGTCGTCGGCCGGGCAGATACGCAGTATTTT.

Details on this clonotype: The junction departs from the called germline gene at one end, perhaps through a read error. The CDR3 bases are TGTGCTAGCAGCTTAGGAGGGACTAGCGGGAGAACAGATACGCAGTATTTT. Its translation is CASSLGGTSGRTDTQYF. The chain is built from TRBV7-7 and TRBJ2-3, with 14 bases lining up with TRBD2. The CDR3 sequence is 17 residues long. CDR1 and CDR2 (germline): SSHAT, FNYEAQ (reference sequence).

This sequence joins TRBV12-3 or TRBV12-4 and TRBJ2-1; no firm D call. V was cut by 3 bases and J by 8 bases, with 5 bases left in between. The CDR3 sequence is 11 residues long. The CDR3 protein is CASSFFYEQFF. DNA for the CDR3: TGTGCCAGCAGTTTTTTCTATGAGCAGTTCTTC.